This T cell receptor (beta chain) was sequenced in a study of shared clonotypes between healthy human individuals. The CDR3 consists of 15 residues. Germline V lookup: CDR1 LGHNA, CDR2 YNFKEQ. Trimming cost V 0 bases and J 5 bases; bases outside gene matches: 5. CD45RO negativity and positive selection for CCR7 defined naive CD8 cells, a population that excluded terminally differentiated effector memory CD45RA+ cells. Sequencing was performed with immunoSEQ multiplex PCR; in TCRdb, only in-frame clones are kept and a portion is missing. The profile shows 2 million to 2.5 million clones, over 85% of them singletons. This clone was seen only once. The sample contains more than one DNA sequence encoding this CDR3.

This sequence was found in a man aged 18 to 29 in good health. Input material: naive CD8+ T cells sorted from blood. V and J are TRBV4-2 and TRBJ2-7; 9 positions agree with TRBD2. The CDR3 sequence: CASSQDRLAGDEQYF. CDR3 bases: TGTGCCAGCAGCCAAGATAGGTTAGCGGGAGACGAGCAGTACTTC.